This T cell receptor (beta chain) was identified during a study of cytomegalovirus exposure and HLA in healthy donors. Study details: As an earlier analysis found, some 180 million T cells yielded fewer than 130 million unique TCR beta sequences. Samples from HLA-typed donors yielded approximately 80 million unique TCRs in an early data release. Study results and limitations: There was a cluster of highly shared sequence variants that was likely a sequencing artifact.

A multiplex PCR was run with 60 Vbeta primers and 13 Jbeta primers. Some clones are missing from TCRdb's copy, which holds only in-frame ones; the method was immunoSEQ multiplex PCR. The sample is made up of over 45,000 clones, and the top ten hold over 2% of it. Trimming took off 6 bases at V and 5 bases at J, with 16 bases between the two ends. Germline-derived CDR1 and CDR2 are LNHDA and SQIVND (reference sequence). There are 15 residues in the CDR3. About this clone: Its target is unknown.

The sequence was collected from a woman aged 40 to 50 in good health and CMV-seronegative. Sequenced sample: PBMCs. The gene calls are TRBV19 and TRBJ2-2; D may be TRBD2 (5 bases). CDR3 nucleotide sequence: TGTGCCAGTAGGCCTCTAGGCCGCGGGACCGGGGAGCTGTTTTTT. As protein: CASRPLGRGTGELFF.